Listed below are T cell receptor beta chains from one sample, sequenced in a study of CD8 T cells in Susac syndrome. TCRdb redid the calling of the immunoSEQ multiplex PCR reads with MiXCR, one entry per CDR3 protein. Among under 150,000 distinct CDR3 sequences listed, roughly 94% were seen once. Sequenced input: CD4+ T cells from PBMCs. The receptors were gathered from a human donor with Susac syndrome. CDR3s include the opening cysteine and the closing phenylalanine or tryptophan. Clone size is stated in some rows and not others, as once, few, many or a class when expanded.

length,J,V,size,CDR3
14,TRBJ1-2,TRBV30,-,CAWSRQGSIDGYTF
13,TRBJ1-2,TRBV6-2/TRBV6-3,-,CASSDPGRSGYTF
13,TRBJ1-1,TRBV6-1,-,CASSAIRNTEAFF
14,TRBJ1-1,TRBV12-3/TRBV12-4,-,CASSLGGGNTEAFF
16,TRBJ2-3,TRBV4-3,-,CASSQSNDAGVDTQYF
15,TRBJ2-3,TRBV25-1,-,CASSEFGQGTDTQYF
13,TRBJ2-7,TRBV27,-,CASRRQGADEQYF
14,TRBJ1-2,TRBV4-3,-,CASSHSGTSHGYTF
14,TRBJ2-1,TRBV30,once,CAWSVQRGWYEQFF
14,TRBJ1-1,TRBV12-3/TRBV12-4,-,CASSLVQGNTEAFF
13,TRBJ2-3,TRBV29-1,-,CSVLRARTDTQYF
12,TRBJ2-3,TRBV27,-,CASSLGEDTQYF
12,TRBJ1-2,TRBV20-1,-,CSATGQNYGYTF
14,TRBJ2-1,TRBV20-1,-,CSAREVQGADEQFF
13,TRBJ2-7,TRBV15,-,CATSRDPFYEQYF
14,TRBJ1-1,TRBV20-1,-,CSAPGVAVITEAFF
19,TRBJ2-1,TRBV20-1,-,CSAHRGTSGGPRRYNEQFF
14,TRBJ2-1,TRBV30,-,CAWSWGGGGNEQFF
14,TRBJ2-1,TRBV20-1,once,CSAGDGSYYNEQFF
16,TRBJ2-1,TRBV5-1,-,CASSGGLAGGYNEQFF
15,TRBJ1-1,TRBV12-1,-,CASSPCSPMNTEAFF
15,TRBJ2-7,TRBV28,-,CASSSLGKQLYEQYF
14,TRBJ2-1,TRBV10-3,-,CATRLAGGLYEQFF
15,TRBJ2-5,TRBV20-1,-,CSASNRGQGRKTQYF
15,TRBJ1-5,TRBV25-1,-,CASSGREESNQPQHF
15,TRBJ1-2,TRBV25-1,-,CASSVSGAVAKGYTF
11,TRBJ1-2,TRBV3-1,-,CASSQVSSYTF
14,TRBJ2-7,TRBV29-1,-,CSVTRQVAPYEQYF
14,TRBJ1-2,TRBV12-3/TRBV12-4,-,CASSSIGPLGGYTF
13,TRBJ1-2,TRBV5-1,-,CASSLDGLYGYTF
12,TRBJ1-4,TRBV28,few,CASSQGKEKLFF
16,TRBJ2-1,TRBV12-5,-,CASGLVLQALYNEQFF
13,TRBJ2-1,TRBV20-1,-,CSATLSPKGEQFF
15,TRBJ2-1,TRBV25-1,-,CASQPTGTGYNEQFF
15,TRBJ1-6,TRBV3-1,-,CASSQDVPRDSPLHF
17,TRBJ1-5,TRBV3-1,-,CASSQCSGVASFQPQHF
13,TRBJ2-3,TRBV30,-,CAWSDQGTDTQYF
14,TRBJ2-6,TRBV20-1,once,CSASRGSGANVLTF
14,TRBJ2-7,TRBV7-9,-,CASSLTLSAAEQYF
14,TRBJ2-7,TRBV7-2,-,CASSFGSSFYEQYF
18,TRBJ2-1,TRBV14,-,CASSQVFVSGKAHNEQFF
13,TRBJ2-7,TRBV28,-,CASSFPGGNEQYF
13,TRBJ1-2,TRBV6-5,-,CASSYSITHGYTF
15,TRBJ2-7,TRBV20-1,-,CSARDGDRGPYEQYF
10,TRBJ1-2,TRBV28,-,CASSGYGYTF
13,TRBJ1-2,TRBV29-1,-,CSVDSKGTRGYTF
16,TRBJ2-7,TRBV3-1,once,CASSQEYLAGPYEQYF
14,TRBJ1-1,TRBV19,once,CASSKGWSNTEAFF
13,TRBJ1-1,TRBV20-1,once,CSASRTTNTEAFF
13,TRBJ1-1,TRBV19,few,CASSTGVNTEAFF
14,TRBJ2-1,TRBV15,once,CATSRARSGNEQFF